The next 23 T cell receptor beta chains were all read from a single sample in a study of blood T cell repertoires in COVID-19. Repertoires were generated with immunoSEQ multiplex PCR, while TCRdb's copy carries only in-frame clones and drops some. The profile shows about 170,000 clones, 85% to 90% of them singletons. Sequenced material: peripheral blood. The source of these receptors is a man younger than 35 with active or convalescent COVID-19.

The rearrangement uses TRBV2 and TRBJ1-6, with 9 positions matching TRBD1. The CDR3 contains 15 residues. Germline lookup yields CDR1 SNHLY and CDR2 FYNNEI. Unmatched junction bases numbered 1, after V lost 4 bases and J lost 3 bases. The CDR3 loop reads CASSGGQGYNSPLHF. The CDR3 DNA follows: TGTGCCAGCAGTGGGGGACAGGGCTATAATTCACCCCTCCACTTT.

V and J are TRBV5-4 and TRBJ2-1; 12 positions agree with TRBD2. CDR3 length equals 15 residues. Germline CDR1 is SGHNT and CDR2 is YYREEE (reference sequence). V lost 10 bases, J lost 5 bases, and 10 bases stayed unmatched. DNA of the CDR3: TGTGCCCCCGGGTCCCTAGCGGGGGGGGACAATGAGCAGTTCTTC. Encoded protein: CAPGSLAGGDNEQFF.

The chain recombines TRBV18 with TRBJ2-1; a weak D match, TRBD2 (5 bases). Germline CDR1 reads KGHSH; CDR2 reads LQKENI. The V end was cut by 2 bases, the J end by 0 bases, with 8 bases between. This CDR3 is built from 15 residues. Here the CDR3 reads CASSPGLSSYNEQFF. CDR3 DNA: TGTGCCAGCTCACCAGGACTGTCCTCCTACAATGAGCAGTTCTTC.

The CDR3 DNA reads as TGCGCCAGCAGCCAGACGACAGGGGGAAACTATGGCTACACCTTC. Protein: CASSQTTGGNYGYTF. The genes are TRBV4-1 and TRBJ1-2, with TRBD1 matching 9 bases. This CDR3 contains 15 residues. Trimming took 3 bases from V and 2 from J; bases not matched to a gene: 4. Germline CDR1 and CDR2: MGHRA and YSYEKL.

The genes are TRBV12-3 or TRBV12-4 and TRBJ1-1; D may be TRBD1 (6 bases). The CDR3 has 13 residues. V shed 6 bases and J shed 7 bases, with 15 bases lying between them. The CDR3 spells CASSLKQGLEAFF. The CDR3 DNA sequence: TGTGCCAGCAGCCTAAAACAGGGTCTTGAAGCTTTCTTT.

J is TRBJ2-5 and V is TRBV5-5, with 15 positions matching TRBD2. CDR1 is SGHKS, CDR2 YYEKEE, per germline (reference sequence). The CDR3 contains 16 residues. The junction had 6 bases not matched to a gene; V was cut back by 4 bases and J by 5 bases. This CDR3 reads CASSPGLAGGWETQYF. The CDR3 region has the DNA TGTGCCAGCAGCCCGGGACTAGCGGGAGGTTGGGAGACCCAGTACTTC.

This chain connects TRBV6-5 to TRBJ1-2, with D unresolved. V lost 0 bases to trimming and J lost 4 bases, with 12 bases between them. The CDR3 has 15 amino acids. Per the germline V gene, CDR1 is MNHEY and CDR2 is SVGAGI. The CDR3 DNA reads as TGTGCCAGCAGTTACTCGAATCTAGGTTCCTATGGCTACACCTTC. Translated, it gives CASSYSNLGSYGYTF.

The CDR3 nucleotides are TGTGCCAGCAGCCTGAGGCGTGGTGATGAAAAACTGTTTTTT. Encoded protein: CASSLRRGDEKLFF. This rearrangement joins TRBV5-4 to TRBJ1-4; the D is unclear. V was pared by 4 bases and J by 6 bases, with 13 bases between. CDR1 SGHNT and CDR2 YYREEE come from the germline V gene (reference sequence). The CDR3 has 14 residues.

This clone has only one observation. Germline is not matched at one junction end, which may reflect a read error. This chain joins TRBV28 and TRBJ1-5, with D perhaps TRBD1 (6 bases). CDR3 length: 15 amino acids. Germline V lookup: CDR1 MDHEN, CDR2 SYDVKM. CDR3 amino acids: CASSLDRWGKQPQHF. In DNA form, the CDR3 reads TGTGCCAGCAGTTTAGACAGGTGGGGCAAACAGCCCCAGCATTTT.

The chain links TRBV7-2 to TRBJ2-3; 8 bases align to TRBD2. Germline CDR1 reads SGHTA; CDR2 reads FQGNSA. V shed 4 bases and J 1 base; nucleotides not matched to a gene: 4. There are 15 residues in the CDR3. The CDR3 is CASSSGGGRTDTQYF. The CDR3 DNA is TGTGCCAGCAGCTCTGGCGGGGGGCGCACAGATACGCAGTATTTT.

The J gene is TRBJ2-1, the V gene TRBV5-4, with TRBD2 identical over 9 bases. The CDR3 extends over 16 amino acids. Germline V gene sequence: CDR1 SGHNT, CDR2 YYREEE (reference sequence). Germline trimming cut 4 bases from V and 0 bases from J; bases unmatched to any gene: 5. CDR3 bases: TGTGCCAGCAGCGGGTCTAGCGGGACCTCCTACAATGAGCAGTTCTTC. Translating it yields CASSGSSGTSYNEQFF.

The chain links TRBV28 to TRBJ2-3, with D tentatively TRBD2 (7 bases). The CDR3 is made up of 15 amino acids. From germline, CDR1 is MDHEN and CDR2 SYDVKM. With 5 bases removed from V and 5 bases from J, the gap between germline ends came to 17 bases. This CDR3 is CASSPPGGLGDTQYF. The DNA of the CDR3 is TGTGCCAGCAGTCCCCCCGGGGGGCTTGGAGATACGCAGTATTTT.

V is TRBV4-1 and J is TRBJ1-6; maybe TRBD1 (6 bases). This CDR3 is 18 amino acids long. The germline CDR1 and CDR2 sequences are MGHRA and YSYEKL. V shed 0 bases and J shed 6 bases, with 18 bases lying between them. DNA of the CDR3: TGCGCCAGCAGCCAAGAAACTATCGGGGGGCTCGGTAATTCACCCCTCCACTTT. It encodes CASSQETIGGLGNSPLHF.

This clone showed up just a few times. J is TRBJ2-2 and V is TRBV4-1; TRBD2 is a possible D gene (6 bases). CDR1 is MGHRA, CDR2 YSYEKL, per germline. The CDR3 runs 14 residues. Trimming left V 4 bases short and J 9 bases short, with 15 bases between. Written as DNA, the CDR3 is TGCGCCAGCAGCCGGGACTCCGACTCTCGGGAGCTGTTTTTT. Protein sequence: CASSRDSDSRELFF.

The V and J genes are TRBV6-5 and TRBJ1-4; TRBD1 matches at 9 bases. The CDR3 length is 14 residues. From germline, CDR1 is MNHEY and CDR2 SVGAGI. Germline trimming cut 5 bases from V and 7 bases from J; bases unmatched to any gene: 5. CDR3 region: CASSMGQGGEKLFF. CDR3 sequence (DNA): TGTGCCAGCAGTATGGGACAGGGCGGTGAAAAACTGTTTTTT.

The chain has TRBV9 and TRBJ2-7; D might be TRBD2 (6 bases). The V and J ends lost 0 bases and 6 bases respectively, with 13 bases between them. CDR3 length equals 14 residues. Germline-derived CDR1 and CDR2 are SGDLS and YYNGEE. The CDR3 DNA is TGTGCCAGCAGCGTAGGTCCGGGAGTGGGCGAGCAGTACTTC. Amino acids: CASSVGPGVGEQYF.

The chain links TRBV3-1 (or the pseudogene TRBV3-2) to TRBJ2-7, with 8 bases that match TRBD1. This CDR3 region has 14 residues. The J segment lost 6 bases and the V segment lost 1 base, leaving 5 bases of the junction unmatched. Germline V CDR1 and CDR2: LGHDT, YNNKEL (reference sequence). The CDR3 nucleotides read TGTGCCAGCAGCCAAGGGACAGGGTTCATCGAGCAGTACGTC. Translation gives CASSQGTGFIEQYV.

The chain recombines TRBV27 with TRBJ2-3; TRBD2 agrees at 11 bases. The CDR3 loop spans 17 amino acids. Trimming cost V 2 bases and J 6 bases; bases outside gene matches: 10. Germline V gene data show CDR1 as MNHEY and CDR2 as SMNVEV (reference sequence). CDR3 loop: CASSLLGLAARGDTQYF. The DNA for the CDR3 is TGTGCCAGCAGTTTACTGGGACTAGCGGCCCGGGGGGATACGCAGTATTTT.

This clone occurred a few times. This sequence joins TRBV7-9 and TRBJ1-2; D remains unclear. Looked up from germline, CDR1 is SEHNR and CDR2 is FQNEAQ (reference sequence). The V end was cut by 5 bases, the J end by 8 bases, with 15 bases between. The CDR3 is made up of 13 amino acids. The CDR3 region has the DNA TGTGCCAGCAGCCCCGCAGTGGGCTGGGGCTACACCTTC. Protein product: CASSPAVGWGYTF.

This sequence joins TRBV9 and TRBJ2-2, with 8 bases lining up with TRBD2. This CDR3 comprises 16 residues. V dropped 4 bases and J dropped 1; count of bases not matched to a gene: 6. Germline V gene lookup returns CDR1 SGDLS and CDR2 YYNGEE. CDR3 coding DNA: TGTGCCAGCAGCCCCCGAGGGACTAGGAACACCGGGGAGCTGTTTTTT. Protein product: CASSPRGTRNTGELFF.

The chain combines TRBV24-1 with TRBJ1-2, with 9 bases that match TRBD1. Germline loops: CDR1 KGHDR, CDR2 SFDVKD. The CDR3 loop spans 16 amino acids. V gave up 4 bases and J gave up 2 bases; unmatched junction bases: 7. Here the CDR3 reads CATSDRAGTGNYGYTF. The CDR3 coding sequence is TGTGCCACCAGTGACAGGGCCGGGACAGGGAACTATGGCTACACCTTC.

This chain links TRBV27 with TRBJ2-7; 8 bases are a match to TRBD2. The CDR3 has 14 amino acids. Germline V gene sequence: CDR1 MNHEY, CDR2 SMNVEV (reference sequence). After removal of 4 bases from V and 4 bases from J, the junction contained 6 bases not matched to a gene. The DNA for the CDR3 is TGTGCCAGCAGTTCTGCCGCGGGGGGATACGAGCAGTACGTC. It codes for CASSSAAGGYEQYV.

The chain employs TRBV18 and TRBJ1-5; tentative D call: TRBD1 (6 bases). Trimming shortened V by 2 bases and J by 6 bases, and 14 bases separated the two germline ends. Germline-derived CDR1 and CDR2 are KGHSH and LQKENI. This CDR3 is built from 15 residues. The CDR3: CASSPDGGGSQPQHF. The CDR3 bases are TGTGCCAGCTCACCAGATGGGGGGGGCAGTCAGCCCCAGCATTTT. The full variable domain, completed using reference TRBV18 and TRBJ1-5, is NAGVMQNPRHLVRRRGQEARLRCSPMKGHSHVYWYRQLPEEGLKFMVYLQKENIIDESGMPKERFSAEFPKEGPSILRIQQVVRGDSAAYFCASSPDGGGSQPQHFGDGTRLSIL.